A selection of T cell receptor beta chains follows, all from one sample in a study of cytomegalovirus exposure and HLA in healthy donors. Clones were sequenced by immunoSEQ multiplex PCR, and TCRdb holds only the in-frame ones, with some missing. Of about 120,000 clones in the sample, 50% to 75% were seen once. Source material: PBMCs. The receptors originated from a woman between 40 and 55 years old in good health and CMV-seropositive. Both conserved end residues are part of each CDR3. The D gene is left open where the match is weak. Clone size is stated in some rows and not others, as once, few, many or a class when expanded.

V	size	J	D	DNA	CDR3
TRBV6-1	NA	TRBJ2-7	NA	TGTGCCAGCATAGGTCAGGGTGGTTCCTACGAGCAGTACTTC	CASIGQGGSYEQYF
TRBV5-1	NA	TRBJ2-5	TRBD2	TGCGCCAGCAGCTTGGTGCCCGGACTAGCGGGACAAGAGACCCAGTACTTC	CASSLVPGLAGQETQYF
TRBV19	NA	TRBJ2-7	NA	TGTGCCACCGCGCCCGACAACTCCTACGAGCAGTACTTC	CATAPDNSYEQYF
TRBV19	NA	TRBJ1-3	NA	TGTGCCAGTAGTCCTCAGGGGCCTTCACCGTTCTCATTCTCTGGAAACACCATATATTTT	CASSPQGPSPFSFSGNTIYF
TRBV7-9	NA	TRBJ2-7	TRBD2	TGTGCCAGCAGCAGGACTAGCGGGAGTTACGAGCAGTACTTC	CASSRTSGSYEQYF
TRBV6-1	NA	TRBJ1-5	TRBD1	TGTGCCAGCAGTGGAGACAGGGATCAGCCCCAGCATTTT	CASSGDRDQPQHF
TRBV25-1	NA	TRBJ2-7	NA	TGTGCCAGCAGTGAATCCGGGTTCTACGAGCAGTACTTC	CASSESGFYEQYF
TRBV5-1	NA	TRBJ1-4	TRBD1	TGCGCCAGCAGCTTGGGACAGGGGGGTGAAAAACTGTTTTTT	CASSLGQGGEKLFF
TRBV19	NA	TRBJ2-5	TRBD1	TGTGCCAGTAGTATCGGGGGGACAGGGGGCGTAGAGACCCAGTACTTC	CASSIGGTGGVETQYF
TRBV6-5	NA	TRBJ2-5	NA	TGTGCCAGCAGTATGGGACTTCGGCAAGAGACCCAGTACTTC	CASSMGLRQETQYF
TRBV6-5	NA	TRBJ2-7	TRBD2	TGTGCCAGCAATGGTCTAGCGGGCTGGGGCGAGCAGTACTTC	CASNGLAGWGEQYF
TRBV2	NA	TRBJ1-5	NA	TGTGCCAGCAGTGAAGGGGGCAGCTATAGCAATCAGCCCCAGCATTTT	CASSEGGSYSNQPQHF
TRBV7-2	NA	TRBJ2-5	NA	TGTGCCAGCAGCTTAGCGGTTGGTGTGGGCGTTGAGACCCAGTACTTC	CASSLAVGVGVETQYF
TRBV6-6	NA	TRBJ1-5	TRBD1	TGTGCCAGCAGTGGGACAGGGGGCAAACAGCCCCAGCATTTT	CASSGTGGKQPQHF
TRBV13	NA	TRBJ2-2	TRBD1	TGTGCCAGCAGCTCGACAGGGGGAGACACCGGGGAGCTGTTTTTT	CASSSTGGDTGELFF
TRBV9	once	TRBJ2-5	NA	TGTGCCAGCAGCGTAGCAGGGAGGCAAGAGACCCAGTACTTC	CASSVAGRQETQYF
TRBV7-9	NA	TRBJ2-7	NA	TGTGCCAGCAGCCCCAACCTCGGGGTAGACCACGAGCAGTACTTC	CASSPNLGVDHEQYF
TRBV9	NA	TRBJ2-6	NA	TGTGCCAGCAGCGTCCGAACAGGGTTTGGGGCCAACGTCCTGACTTTC	CASSVRTGFGANVLTF
TRBV5-1	NA	TRBJ2-3	TRBD2	TGCGCCAGCAGCTTGGCCCCTACTAGCGGGGGGGCAGATACGCAGTATTTT	CASSLAPTSGGADTQYF
TRBV14	NA	TRBJ1-2	TRBD1	TGTGCCAGCAGCCAGGACAGGGCGAACTATGGCTACACCTTC	CASSQDRANYGYTF
TRBV5-1	NA	TRBJ1-1	NA	TGCGCCAGCAGCTTGGTGGAAGGGGTGAACACTGAAGCTTTCTTT	CASSLVEGVNTEAFF
TRBV6-5	NA	TRBJ2-7	TRBD1	TGTGCCAGCAGTTACGGGACAGGGGATATTTACGAGCAGTACTTC	CASSYGTGDIYEQYF
TRBV29-1	few	TRBJ1-1	TRBD1	TGCAGCGCCCGGACAGGCCGGGCTCTTGAAGCTTTCTTT	CSARTGRALEAFF
TRBV7-6	NA	TRBJ1-4	NA	TGTGCCAGCAGTTTACAGGGATCTAATGAAAAACTGTTTTTT	CASSLQGSNEKLFF
TRBV7-3	NA	TRBJ2-5	TRBD1	TGTGCCAGCAGCTTAAGACAGGGGGCTGTGGAGACCCAGTACTTC	CASSLRQGAVETQYF
TRBV6-4	NA	TRBJ2-1	TRBD2	TGTGCCAGCAGTCAAGCGGGAGCAAGTGAGCAGTTCTTC	CASSQAGASEQFF
TRBV29-1	NA	TRBJ1-3	NA	TGCAGCGTTCGGGTCAGCTCCTCTGGAAACACCATATATTTT	CSVRVSSSGNTIYF
TRBV4-2	NA	TRBJ1-2	NA	TGTGCCAGCAGCCAAGATGGGGCAGGGGTCTATGGCTACACCTTC	CASSQDGAGVYGYTF
TRBV28	NA	TRBJ1-2	TRBD1	TGTGCCAGCAGTACAGGGGGCTTAGGCTATGGCTACACCTTC	CASSTGGLGYGYTF
TRBV7-9	NA	TRBJ2-7	NA	TGTGCCAGCAGCCCTACCGCCCAGGGCGGCGGTGAGCAGTACTTC	CASSPTAQGGGEQYF
TRBV7-8	NA	TRBJ2-5	NA	TGTGCCAGCAGATGGGGGGTTTCGGAGACCCAGTACTTC	CASRWGVSETQYF
TRBV25-1	few	TRBJ2-3	TRBD1	TGTGCCAGCAGTGAAATGCCGGGACAGGGGGCGGGAGATACGCAGTATTTT	CASSEMPGQGAGDTQYF
TRBV10-2	NA	TRBJ1-1	NA	TGCGCCAGCAGGGACAGTTGGGACACTGAAGCTTTCTTT	CASRDSWDTEAFF
TRBV28	NA	TRBJ2-1	NA	TGTGCCAGCAGTTTAGAATTAGGGGGGCAGTTCTTC	CASSLELGGQFF
TRBV4-1	NA	TRBJ1-2	TRBD1	TGCGCCAGCAGCCAAGACCACGGGACAGTCTATGGCTACACCTTC	CASSQDHGTVYGYTF
TRBV10-3	NA	TRBJ2-1	NA	TGTGCCATCCGGCAGGGGGGACTAGGGATAAATGAGCAGTTCTTC	CAIRQGGLGINEQFF
TRBV6-1	NA	TRBJ1-2	NA	TGTGCCAGCTCCCCCGCCGTCGGGAACTATGGCTACACCTTC	CASSPAVGNYGYTF
TRBV27	NA	TRBJ2-1	TRBD2	TGTGCCAGCAGTTTAAGGGAGGACGGGGGGAATGAGCAGTTCTTC	CASSLREDGGNEQFF
TRBV6-5	NA	TRBJ2-7	TRBD1	TGTGCCAGCAGTTACCGGGACAGGGTGGGCGAGCAGTACTTC	CASSYRDRVGEQYF
TRBV25-1	NA	TRBJ1-1	NA	TGTGCCAGCAGTGAAGGGGGCTTGAACACTGAAGCTTTCTTT	CASSEGGLNTEAFF
TRBV9	NA	TRBJ2-1	TRBD2	TGTGCCAGCTCCGGGACTAGGGGCAATGAGCAGTTCTTC	CASSGTRGNEQFF
TRBV5-1	NA	TRBJ2-7	NA	TGCGCCAGCAGTGCACACTACGAGCAGTACTTC	CASSAHYEQYF
TRBV29-1	NA	TRBJ1-1	NA	TGCAGCGTTGGAGAGGGGGGGATGAACACTGAAGCTTTCTTT	CSVGEGGMNTEAFF
TRBV6-1	NA	TRBJ2-3	NA	TGTGCCAGCCTCACAGATACGCAGTATTTT	CASLTDTQYF
TRBV6-1	NA	TRBJ1-5	NA	TGTGCCAGCACCTCCGTCTTCAGCAATCAGCCCCAGCATTTT	CASTSVFSNQPQHF
TRBV9	few	TRBJ2-6	NA	TGTGCCAGCAGCGTAGTTGGAGGGAGCTCTGGGGCCAACGTCCTGACTTTC	CASSVVGGSSGANVLTF
TRBV27	NA	TRBJ1-5	NA	TGTGCCAGCAGTATTGCCAGGGAGGAAACCCAGCATTTT	CASSIAREETQHF
TRBV27	once	TRBJ2-5	TRBD1	TGTGCCAGCAGTTCGCCCCGGGACAGGGGAGAGACCCAGTACTTC	CASSSPRDRGETQYF
TRBV27	few	TRBJ2-6	TRBD1	TGTGCCAGCAGTTTAAACACAGGGGGAACCGGGGCCAACGTCCTGACTTTC	CASSLNTGGTGANVLTF
TRBV6-6	few	TRBJ1-2	NA	TGTGCCAGCAGGGCAGGGGAAGGCTACACCTTC	CASRAGEGYTF
TRBV11-2	NA	TRBJ2-1	TRBD2	TGTGCCAGCAGCTTAGAACTAGCGGGGGGGCCCCTTCGGAATGAGCAGTTCTTC	CASSLELAGGPLRNEQFF
TRBV7-8	NA	TRBJ2-1	NA	TGTGCCAGCAGCCCCAAAGGGGCCCCACAGCACAATGAGCAGTTCTTC	CASSPKGAPQHNEQFF